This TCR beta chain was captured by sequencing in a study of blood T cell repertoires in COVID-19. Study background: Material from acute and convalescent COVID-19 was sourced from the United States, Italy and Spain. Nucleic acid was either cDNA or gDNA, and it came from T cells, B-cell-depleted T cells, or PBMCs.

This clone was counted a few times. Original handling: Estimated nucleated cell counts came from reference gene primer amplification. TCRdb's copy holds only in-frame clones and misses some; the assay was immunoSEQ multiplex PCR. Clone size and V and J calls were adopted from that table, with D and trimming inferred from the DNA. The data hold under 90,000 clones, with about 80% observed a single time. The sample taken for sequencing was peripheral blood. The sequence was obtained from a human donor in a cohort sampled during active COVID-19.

The CDR3 reads CASRGGGYEQYF. CDR3 coding DNA: TGTGCCAGCAGGGGGGGTGGGTACGAGCAGTACTTC. The chain links TRBV6-5 to TRBJ2-7; a weak D match, TRBD2 (6 bases). Trimming pared 6 bases from V and 4 bases from J, leaving 10 bases between. From germline, CDR1 is MNHEY and CDR2 SVGAGI. This CDR3 has 12 residues.